This T cell receptor (beta chain) was captured by sequencing in a study of graft-versus-host responses after intestinal transplantation. Across the study: Multivisceral, liver-intestinal, or isolated intestinal transplants were received by the recipients. Uniformly, recipients were administered anti-thymocyte globulin induction with subsequent tacrolimus and steroids for around 3 years.

Data came from immunoSEQ multiplex PCR; TCRdb stores just in-frame clones and leaves some out. The sample comprises 93,000 or so clones, roughly 93% of which are singletons, and roughly 1% rests with the top ten. The CDR3 covers 14 residues. V trimming: 8 bases; J trimming: 0 bases; junction bases outside the gene matches: 3. Germline lookup yields CDR1 LNHDA and CDR2 SQIVND (reference sequence). Remarks on this clone: Its antigen remains unknown.

General study findings and limits: Some GvH clones were seen earlier in gut or blood, suggesting intestinal origin. HvG clone declines early post-transplant were associated with peak circulating GvH levels.

Sequencing was performed on unstimulated CD8+ T cells sorted from spleen or lymph node cells, taken before intestinal transplant. This chain uses TRBV19 with TRBJ2-1, with 8 bases aligning to TRBD2. The clonotype comes from a human donor who received an intestinal transplant. CDR3 coding DNA: TGTGCCAGTCAGCGGGGGTTCTCCTACAATGAGCAGTTCTTC. Amino acid sequence: CASQRGFSYNEQFF. Full variable domain (outside the CDR3, taken from reference TRBV19 and TRBJ2-1): DGGITQSPKYLFRKEGQNVTLSCEQNLNHDAMYWYRQDPGQGLRLIYYSQIVNDFQKGDIAEGYSVSREKKESFPLTVTSAQKNPTAFYLCASQRGFSYNEQFFGPGTRLTVL.